What follows describes a single T cell receptor (beta chain). Only in-frame clones appear in the TCRdb table, and some are missing; sequencing was by immunoSEQ multiplex PCR. Here the sample spans some 80,000 clones, about 96% being singletons. The CDR3 spans 14 residues. The germline V gene encodes CDR1 LNHDA and CDR2 SQIVND (reference sequence). V shed 8 bases and J 1 base; nucleotides not matched to a gene: 5. The data stem from a study of technical replicates of blood from a few donors. Input material: T cells isolated from PBMCs. The chain links TRBV19 to TRBJ2-3; 8 nucleotides align to TRBD2. This TCR came from a human donor in good health. The CDR3 bases are TGTGCCAGTTCGGGAGGGAGTGGCACAGATACGCAGTATTTT. This codes for CASSGGSGTDTQYF.